This T cell receptor (beta chain) is from a study of T cell responses to AZD1222 COVID-19 vaccine. The study, taken as a whole, reports: Clonal diversity was possibly underestimated; the donors were predominantly white British and more often female. When two AZD1222 doses had been given, Spike-specific TCR breadth and depth rose. CD4 TCRs associated with vaccination spanned spike, dominating at 160-218 and 743-854.

With respect to this clone: Its specificity is unknown.

Data came from immunoSEQ multiplex PCR; TCRdb stores just in-frame clones and leaves some out. The table records around 110,000 clones, around 94% of them present only once. The CDR3 spans 19 residues. Germline V lookup: CDR1 ENHRY, CDR2 SYGVKD. The germline V and J ends were trimmed by 3 bases and 0 bases, with 20 bases remaining between them. The source was peripheral blood, collected 28 days after the second AZD1222 dose. The receptor's source is an adult who received the AZD1222 COVID-19 vaccine. The chain joins TRBV10-3 to TRBJ1-4; D uncertain. Written as DNA, the CDR3 is TGTGCCATCAGTGACAGTCCCCCGATTGGCCGTGCAACTAATGAAAAACTGTTTTTT. This translates into CAISDSPPIGRATNEKLFF.